The 21 T cell receptor beta chains reported below all come from one sample, sequenced in a study of blood T cell repertoires in COVID-19. Sequencing used immunoSEQ multiplex PCR; TCRdb keeps in-frame clones, though not all of them. The data hold 120,000 or so clones, with around 82% observed a single time. The source material was peripheral blood. The source of these receptors is a man older than 75 with active or convalescent COVID-19.

This clone was recorded once. The V call is TRBV3-1 (or the pseudogene TRBV3-2), the J call TRBJ2-5; D possibly corresponds to TRBD2 (6 bases). This CDR3 is built from 14 residues. Per germline, CDR1 LGHDT and CDR2 YNNKEL (reference sequence). Trimming removed 3 bases at V and 5 bases at J, with 13 bases between. CDR3 region: CASSHGGGRETQYF. DNA for the CDR3: TGTGCCAGCAGCCATGGTGGAGGGCGGGAGACCCAGTACTTC.

The V and J genes are TRBV7-2 and TRBJ1-3; tentatively, D is TRBD1 (5 bases). Germline V gene lookup returns CDR1 SGHTA and CDR2 FQGNSA. Trimming took off 5 bases at V and 0 bases at J, with 17 bases between the two ends. The CDR3 sequence is 17 residues long. CDR3 amino acids: CASSPLPGGTSGNTIYF. The CDR3 nucleotides are TGTGCCAGCAGCCCACTTCCCGGGGGAACCTCTGGAAACACCATATATTTT. The whole variable domain, remainder taken from reference TRBV7-2 and TRBJ1-3, is GAGVSQSPSNKVTEKGKDVELRCDPISGHTALYWYRQSLGQGLEFLIYFQGNSAPDKSGLPSDRFSAERTGGSVSTLTIQRTQQEDSAVYLCASSPLPGGTSGNTIYFGEGSWLTVV.

CDR3 protein: CASSKPGQRNTIYF. Written as DNA, the CDR3 is TGTGCCAGCAGTAAACCGGGACAAAGAAACACCATATATTTT. The chain has TRBV6-2 or TRBV6-3 and TRBJ1-3; D is possibly TRBD1 (6 bases). With 5 bases removed from V and 5 bases from J, the gap between germline ends came to 13 bases. The CDR3 extends over 14 amino acids. Germline V gene data show CDR1 as MNHEY and CDR2 as SVGEGT.

CDR3: CAISDGQNNQPQHF. DNA for the CDR3: TGTGCCATCAGTGACGGACAGAACAATCAGCCCCAGCATTTT. The rearrangement uses TRBV10-3 and TRBJ1-5; D is perhaps TRBD1 (6 bases). V was cut by 3 bases and J by 3 bases, with 9 bases left in between. CDR1 is ENHRY, CDR2 SYGVKD, per germline. The CDR3 spans 14 residues.

This chain links TRBV11-2 with TRBJ1-4; D ambiguous. The CDR3 is 15 amino acids. CDR1 and CDR2 from the germline V gene are SGHAT and FQNNGV. With 1 base removed from V and 4 bases from J, the gap between germline ends came to 10 bases. CDR3 sequence: CASSLGAGLNEKLFF. CDR3 nucleotides: TGTGCCAGCAGCTTAGGTGCTGGGCTTAATGAAAAACTGTTTTTT. Supplemented by reference TRBV11-2 and TRBJ1-4, the full variable domain reads EAGVAQSPRYKIIEKRQSVAFWCNPISGHATLYWYQQILGQGPKLLIQFQNNGVVDDSQLPKDRFSAERLKGVDSTLKIQPAKLEDSAVYLCASSLGAGLNEKLFFGSGTQLSVL.

The gene calls are TRBV4-3 and TRBJ1-3; D is possibly TRBD1 (6 bases). V was clipped by 2 bases and J by 0 bases, with 14 bases between them. Germline-derived CDR1 and CDR2 are LGHNA and YSLEER. The CDR3 consists of 17 residues. CDR3 in DNA: TGCGCCAGCAGCCAAACTACCGACAGGCTCTCTGGAAACACCATATATTTT. Protein product: CASSQTTDRLSGNTIYF.

The chain is built from TRBV7-8 and TRBJ1-4, with D unclear. Germline V gene lookup returns CDR1 SGHVS and CDR2 FQNEAQ. CDR3 size: 15 residues. The V end was cut by 5 bases, the J end by 4 bases, with 14 bases between. This CDR3 reads CASSPMGRGNEKLFF. CDR3 bases: TGTGCCAGCAGCCCTATGGGTCGGGGTAATGAAAAACTGTTTTTT.

V is TRBV18 and J is TRBJ2-7; TRBD1 might be the D (6 bases). V dropped 4 bases and J dropped 2 bases, with 12 bases sitting between them. This CDR3 region has 14 residues. From germline, CDR1 is KGHSH and CDR2 LQKENI. The CDR3 region has the DNA TGTGCCAGCTCACAGTCAGAGGGGGCCTACGAGCAGTACTTC. Its protein is CASSQSEGAYEQYF.

Remarks on this clone: Other DNA variants within this sample encode the same CDR3. This sequence joins TRBV18 and TRBJ1-6; 7 positions agree with TRBD1. V shed 3 bases, J shed 6 bases, and the junction held 5 bases outside the gene matches. The CDR3 loop spans 15 amino acids. Germline loops: CDR1 KGHSH, CDR2 LQKENI. CDR3 coding DNA: TGTGCCAGCTCACCGAACAGGGGACTTAATTCACCCCTCCACTTT. The encoded protein is CASSPNRGLNSPLHF.

The rearrangement joins TRBV27 to TRBJ1-1; 8 nucleotides agree with TRBD1. With V trimmed by 5 bases and J by 2 bases, 7 bases remained unmatched. Germline CDR1 MNHEY, CDR2 SMNVEV (reference sequence). The CDR3 loop spans 15 amino acids. The CDR3 coding sequence is TGTGCCAGCAGTCCACGACAGGGGAGTAACACTGAAGCTTTCTTT. It is translated as CASSPRQGSNTEAFF.

This chain uses TRBV4-3 with TRBJ2-7; D may be TRBD1 (6 bases). Looked up from germline, CDR1 is LGHNA and CDR2 is YSLEER. The CDR3 is 14 residues long. V gave up 0 bases and J gave up 6 bases, with 12 bases separating them. CDR3 nucleotide sequence: TGCGCCAGCAGCCAAGAGGTGGGGGCCGGCGAGCAGTACTTC. It translates to CASSQEVGAGEQYF.

To note about this clone: This CDR3 is also generated by other DNA sequences in the sample. The J gene is TRBJ2-5, the V gene TRBV28, with 15 bases matching TRBD2. CDR3 length: 16 residues. In germline, CDR1 is MDHEN, CDR2 SYDVKM. Unmatched junction bases numbered 4, after V lost 3 bases and J lost 5 bases. DNA of the CDR3: TGTGCCAGCAGTTTCGGACTAGCGGGGGGGCAGGAGACCCAGTACTTC. This encodes CASSFGLAGGQETQYF. Filled out from reference TRBV28 and TRBJ2-5, the complete variable domain reads DVKVTQSSRYLVKRTGEKVFLECVQDMDHENMFWYRQDPGLGLRLIYFSYDVKMKEKGDIPEGYSVSREKKERFSLILESASTNQTSMYLCASSFGLAGGQETQYFGPGTRLLVL.

DNA for the CDR3: TGTGCCAGCAGAGGTACAGGGTACGGTGGCTACACCTTC. Translating gives CASRGTGYGGYTF. The chain combines TRBV12-3 or TRBV12-4 with TRBJ1-2, with a tentative D call TRBD1 (6 bases). CDR3 size: 13 residues. V dropped 6 bases and J dropped 7 bases, with 15 bases sitting between them.

The genes are TRBV29-1 and TRBJ1-3, with a weak D call TRBD1 (6 bases). Trimming left V 3 bases short and J 4 bases short, with 10 bases between. The CDR3 runs 13 residues. The germline gives CDR1 SQVTM, CDR2 ANQGSEA. CDR3 residues: CSVDGQGGNTIYF. The CDR3 DNA is TGCAGCGTTGACGGCCAGGGGGGAAACACCATATATTTT.

The V and J genes are TRBV7-9 and TRBJ2-1; 8 bases agree with TRBD2. The CDR3 extends over 14 amino acids. CDR1 and CDR2 from the germline V gene are SEHNR and FQNEAQ (reference sequence). After removal of 11 bases from V and 9 bases from J, the junction contained 15 bases not matched to a gene. The DNA for the CDR3 is TGTGCCGCGGGGGCGGGACTAGTAGGGGTTGAGCAGTTCTTC. Translated: CAAGAGLVGVEQFF.

This clone was observed once. The chain links TRBV7-8 to TRBJ2-7; unclear D gene. The germline CDR1 and CDR2 sequences are SGHVS and FQNEAQ. This CDR3 is built from 14 residues. Trimming pared 0 bases from V and 10 bases from J, leaving 16 bases between. CDR3 protein: CASSLAHPMREQYF. Written as DNA, the CDR3 is TGTGCCAGCAGCTTAGCGCACCCCATGCGTGAACAGTACTTC.

This clone turned up a few times. The chain combines TRBV11-2 with TRBJ1-2, with no clear D. This CDR3 contains 15 residues. Germline V gives CDR1 SGHAT, CDR2 FQNNGV. V was pared by 1 base and J by 3 bases, with 12 bases between. The CDR3 region is CASSLVGSADYGYTF. CDR3 DNA: TGTGCCAGCAGCTTAGTAGGGAGCGCCGACTATGGCTACACCTTC.

The chain has TRBV25-1 and TRBJ1-1; 7 nucleotides match TRBD1. The CDR3 runs to 13 residues. V lost 5 bases, J lost 3 bases, and 3 bases stayed unmatched. The germline V gene has CDR1 MGHDK and CDR2 SYGVNS. Here the CDR3 reads CASSLRGDTEAFF. The CDR3, as DNA: TGTGCCAGCAGTCTCAGGGGGGACACTGAAGCTTTCTTT.

The chain has TRBV7-6 and TRBJ1-1; 12 nucleotides match TRBD1. The trim removed 5 bases at V and 1 base at J, leaving 8 bases unmatched. Per the germline V gene, CDR1 is SGHVS and CDR2 is FNYEAQ. The CDR3 consists of 17 residues. For the CDR3, the DNA is TGTGCCAGCAGCCCGGGGACAGGGGGCCATCGGAACACTGAAGCTTTCTTT. Its protein is CASSPGTGGHRNTEAFF.

In its sample, this clone was seen once. The chain employs TRBV10-1 and TRBJ2-1; D gene ambiguous. Trimming pared 7 bases from V and 10 bases from J, leaving 11 bases between. The CDR3 is 11 amino acids. CDR1 and CDR2 from the germline V gene are WNHNN and SYGVQD (reference sequence). The CDR3 nucleotides read TGCGCCAGCATCACGTCTAGGGAGCAGTTCTTC. This sequence encodes CASITSREQFF.

This chain connects TRBV6-5 to TRBJ1-2; 7 bases align to TRBD1. CDR1 and CDR2 (germline): MNHEY, SVGAGI. The CDR3 has 14 amino acids. The junction had 15 bases not matched to a gene; V was cut back by 7 bases and J by 10 bases. As DNA, the CDR3 is TGTGCCAGCATTCAGAGCCGAAAGGGGGCGATCTACACCTTC. Translation: CASIQSRKGAIYTF.